This T cell receptor (beta chain) is drawn from a study of blood T cells in healthy people across ages. This clonotype was observed a few times. Antigen specificity is unknown. Roughly 10 milliliters of peripheral blood were drawn from each donor. The CDR3 is made up of 13 amino acids. Trimming at V came to 6 bases and at J to 5 bases, leaving 4 bases not matched to a gene. Germline V lookup: CDR1 SQVTM, CDR2 ANQGSEA. Study-level findings and limits: Measured against age, TCR beta diversity per million T cells decreased in a roughly linear manner.

Combining a sample-barcoded 5' primer with a J-beta primer mix, a second PCR ran for about 7 to 12 cycles. Every individual sample yielded 2.5 million or more paired-end reads (each containing CDR3). One entry per CDR3 protein, called by TCRdb with MiXCR from the 5' RACE reads. Of some 920,000 distinct CDR3 sequences in the sample, approximately 50% were seen once. This chain links TRBV29-1 with TRBJ2-7; 13 nucleotides line up with TRBD2. The source of this sequence is a woman aged 60 to 75 in good health. Sample: blood. Here the CDR3 reads CSVRTSGSNEQYF. CDR3 DNA sequence: TGCAGCGTGAGGACTAGCGGGAGTAACGAGCAGTACTTC.